The 10 T cell receptor beta chains below were found in one sample sequenced in a study of T cell responses to AZD1222 COVID-19 vaccine. This table comes from immunoSEQ multiplex PCR, and its TCRdb copy is limited to in-frame clones, with some not included. The data hold approximately 100,000 clones, with more than 75% observed a single time. Sequenced here: peripheral blood, sampled on day 0 of AZD1222 vaccination. These receptors all come from an adult in good health.

This sequence joins TRBV7-9 and TRBJ1-4; the D gene is possibly TRBD1 (6 bases). The CDR3 has 14 amino acids. Trimming left V 1 base short and J 3 bases short, with 6 bases between. CDR1 is SEHNR and CDR2 is FQNEAQ in the germline V gene (reference sequence). The CDR3 region is CASSLGTANEKLFF. CDR3 coding DNA: TGTGCCAGCAGCTTAGGGACAGCTAATGAAAAACTGTTTTTT.

This chain connects TRBV5-8 to TRBJ2-4, with 9 bases matching TRBD2. The CDR3 has 15 residues. Germline CDR1 and CDR2: SGHTS and YDEGEE. V gave up 2 bases and J gave up 4 bases; unmatched junction bases: 4. The CDR3 DNA follows: TGTGCCAGCAGCTTTGCGGGGGGGCTAAAAAACATTCAGTACTTC. Translated: CASSFAGGLKNIQYF. The whole variable domain, filled in from reference TRBV5-8 and TRBJ2-4, reads EAGVTQSPTHLIKTRGQQATLRCSPISGHTSVYWYQQALGLGLQFLLWYDEGEERNRGNFPPRFSGRQFPNYSSELNVNALELEDSALYLCASSFAGGLKNIQYFGAGTRLSVL.

CDR3 coding DNA: TGTGCCAGTAGCGACAGGGGGAGAGAGACCCAGTACTTC. Translating gives CASSDRGRETQYF. This chain joins TRBV19 and TRBJ2-5; TRBD1 matches at 9 bases. V was pared by 6 bases and J by 4 bases, with 3 bases of the junction left unmatched. Germline CDR1 LNHDA, CDR2 SQIVND (reference sequence). The CDR3 covers 13 residues.

The chain couples TRBV30 to TRBJ2-7; D is ambiguous. The germline V gene encodes CDR1 GTSNPN and CDR2 SVGIG (reference sequence). Trimming took 0 bases from V and 2 from J, leaving 11 bases between them. The CDR3 spans 14 residues. The CDR3 bases are TGTGCCTGGAGTGTCAAGAGAGCCGCCTACGAGCAGTACTTC. Translation gives CAWSVKRAAYEQYF.

This chain links TRBV6-1 with TRBJ1-2, with D possibly TRBD1 on 6 matching bases. CDR3 size: 13 residues. V was trimmed by 3 bases and J by 4 bases, leaving 9 bases between them. The germline V gene has CDR1 MNHNS and CDR2 SASEGT. The CDR3 nucleotides read TGTGCCAGCAGTGATGGACAGTCCTATGGCTACACCTTC. It specifies CASSDGQSYGYTF.

This clone was counted only a few times. V is TRBV4-3 and J is TRBJ2-1; D remains ambiguous. Germline V gene data show CDR1 as LGHNA and CDR2 as YSLEER. The length of the CDR3 is 17 residues. V was clipped by 0 bases and J by 0 bases, with 12 bases between them. The CDR3 is CASSQDTVRSSYNEQFF. DNA for the CDR3: TGCGCCAGCAGCCAAGATACCGTGAGGAGCTCCTACAATGAGCAGTTCTTC.

This chain connects TRBV3-1 (or the pseudogene TRBV3-2) to TRBJ1-6; D not certain. CDR3 size: 14 residues. Per germline, CDR1 LGHDT and CDR2 YNNKEL (reference sequence). Trimming took off 4 bases at V and 9 bases at J, with 13 bases between the two ends. CDR3 DNA: TGTGCCAGCAGCCTCCTCCGCGGAGGTTCACCCCTCCACTTT. This translates into CASSLLRGGSPLHF.

This clone was recorded a few times. The chain recombines TRBV5-1 with TRBJ2-3; 7 bases agree with TRBD2. The CDR3 is 14 residues long. CDR1 is SGHRS, CDR2 YFSETQ, per germline. Trimming at V came to 2 bases and at J to 1 base, leaving 1 base not matched to a gene. The DNA for the CDR3 is TGCGCCAGCAGCTTCAGCGGGGGCACAGATACGCAGTATTTT. Encoded protein: CASSFSGGTDTQYF. Filled out from reference TRBV5-1 and TRBJ2-3, the complete variable domain reads KAGVTQTPRYLIKTRGQQVTLSCSPISGHRSVSWYQQTPGQGLQFLFEYFSETQRNKGNFPGRFSGRQFSNSRSEMNVSTLELGDSALYLCASSFSGGTDTQYFGPGTRLTVL.

The chain has TRBV7-2 and TRBJ1-2; D remains ambiguous. V was clipped by 0 bases and J by 8 bases, with 10 bases between them. Germline V gene data show CDR1 as SGHTA and CDR2 as FQGNSA. The CDR3 consists of 13 residues. CDR3 amino acids: CASSLASIAGYTF. The CDR3 bases are TGTGCCAGCAGCTTAGCGTCAATCGCGGGCTACACCTTC.

This chain uses TRBV7-8 with TRBJ1-6, with D perhaps TRBD1 (5 bases). CDR3 size: 17 residues. Trimming removed 5 bases from V and 7 bases from J, with 21 bases in between. Germline CDR1 is SGHVS and CDR2 is FQNEAQ. As DNA, the CDR3 is TGTGCCAGCAGCCCGACTGGGGGAACCCGGCGCAATTCACCCCTCCACTTT. Protein product: CASSPTGGTRRNSPLHF.